These 22 T cell receptor beta chains share one sample of origin, sequenced in a study of beta chain features in type 1 diabetes. The whole isolated RNA underwent reverse transcription, so sequencing captured expressed TCRB transcripts. Sequencing was performed with immunoSEQ multiplex PCR; in TCRdb, only in-frame clones are kept and a portion is missing. The table has around 400,000 clones, more than 13% seen once. The sequenced sample consisted of naive CD4+ T cells from blood. These receptors were taken from a woman younger than 30 in good health.

This chain connects TRBV5-1 to TRBJ2-5, with TRBD2 matching over 7 bases. CDR3 size: 15 residues. Germline loops: CDR1 SGHRS, CDR2 YFSETQ. Trimming took 0 bases from V and 5 from J; bases not matched to a gene: 7. Here the CDR3 reads CASSLVVGRGETQYF. The CDR3 DNA is TGCGCCAGCAGCTTGGTAGTTGGGAGGGGCGAGACCCAGTACTTC.

The rearrangement links TRBV18 to TRBJ2-1, with D uncertain. The V end was cut by 3 bases, the J end by 6 bases, with 12 bases between. Germline CDR1 and CDR2: KGHSH and LQKENI. The CDR3 runs 14 residues. The CDR3 loop is CASSPFELSNEQFF. The CDR3 DNA is TGTGCCAGCTCACCCTTTGAGTTATCCAATGAGCAGTTCTTC.

The rearrangement uses TRBV5-1 and TRBJ2-5, with 10 bases fitting TRBD2. The CDR3 loop spans 18 amino acids. V was pared by 0 bases and J by 2 bases, with 10 bases of the junction left unmatched. CDR1 is SGHRS, CDR2 YFSETQ, per germline. The CDR3 is CASSLVALAGQHQETQYF. CDR3 bases: TGCGCCAGCAGCTTGGTTGCACTAGCGGGACAACATCAAGAGACCCAGTACTTC.

This clone was recorded a few times. This chain joins TRBV2 and TRBJ2-3; 7 bases line up with TRBD1. Germline values: CDR1 SNHLY, CDR2 FYNNEI. V lost 5 bases, J lost 4 bases, and 0 bases stayed unmatched. This CDR3 contains 12 residues. CDR3 coding DNA: TGTGCCAGCAGTACAGGGGCAGATACGCAGTATTTT. Encoded protein: CASSTGADTQYF.

For this clone: The germline gene is not matched at one end of the junction; a read error may be the cause. The CDR3 DNA sequence: TGTGCTAGCAGCTTAGAACACGCCGGGGAGCTGTTTTTT. Protein: CASSLEHAGELFF. The chain links TRBV7-7 to TRBJ2-2; D is unresolved. Germline V gene data show CDR1 as SSHAT and CDR2 as FNYEAQ (reference sequence). The CDR3 is 13 amino acids.

The V and J genes are TRBV14 and TRBJ2-7; TRBD2 agrees at 12 bases. The CDR3 is made up of 16 amino acids. V lost 7 bases to trimming and J lost 3 bases; unmatched junction nucleotides: 10. Germline CDR1 and CDR2: SGHDN and FVKESK. The CDR3 region has the DNA TGTGCCAGCACCCCCCTTGGACTAGCGGGGCTCTACGAGCAGTACTTC. Translation: CASTPLGLAGLYEQYF.

The J gene is TRBJ1-2, the V gene TRBV5-1, with 8 positions matching TRBD1. Germline values: CDR1 SGHRS, CDR2 YFSETQ. The V and J ends lost 3 bases and 8 bases, in that order; junction bases with no gene match: 12. This CDR3 contains 15 residues. The CDR3 DNA sequence: TGCGCCAGCAGCTCGCAACCGGGACAGGATAGCGGCTACACCTTC. Translation gives CASSSQPGQDSGYTF.

This chain uses TRBV11-2 with TRBJ2-1; 12 nucleotides agree with TRBD2. Unmatched junction bases numbered 7, after V lost 5 bases and J lost 8 bases. The CDR3 runs to 15 residues. CDR1 is SGHAT, CDR2 FQNNGV, per germline. This CDR3 reads CASSTRLAGAHEQFF. CDR3 coding DNA: TGTGCCAGCAGCACCAGACTAGCGGGAGCCCATGAGCAGTTCTTC.

This clone occurred a few times. The J gene is TRBJ1-4, the V gene TRBV7-9, with D perhaps TRBD1 (5 bases). CDR1 and CDR2 (germline): SEHNR, FQNEAQ (reference sequence). The CDR3 is made up of 15 amino acids. The germline V and J ends were trimmed by 4 bases and 7 bases, with 16 bases remaining between them. In DNA form, the CDR3 reads TGTGCCAGCAGCTCCCGGACGGGGGTCGGTGAAAAACTGTTTTTT. It yields the protein CASSSRTGVGEKLFF.

DNA of the CDR3: TGTGCCAGCTTAGTTACAGGGATTCTCTCAGAGACCCAGTACTTC. Translation: CASLVTGILSETQYF. The chain is built from TRBV2 and TRBJ2-5, with D perhaps TRBD1 (6 bases). The V gene lost 8 bases and the J gene lost 4 bases, with 20 bases spanning the gap. The germline gives CDR1 SNHLY, CDR2 FYNNEI. The CDR3 spans 15 residues.

V and J are TRBV7-2 and TRBJ2-7; no firm D call. This CDR3 is built from 14 residues. Germline V lookup: CDR1 SGHTA, CDR2 FQGNSA. Trimming shortened V by 3 bases and J by 3 bases, and 12 bases separated the two germline ends. The CDR3, as DNA: TGTGCCAGCAGCTTCTCGGCAGGTAGCTACGAGCAGTACTTC. Residues: CASSFSAGSYEQYF.

This rearrangement joins TRBV15 to TRBJ2-3, with TRBD1 matching 7 bases. The CDR3 length is 15 residues. V shed 3 bases, J shed 0 bases, and the junction held 3 bases outside the gene matches. Germline CDR1 is LNHNV and CDR2 is YYDKDF (reference sequence). The CDR3 protein is CATSRGQISTDTQYF. In DNA, the CDR3 is TGTGCCACCAGCAGGGGACAGATAAGCACAGATACGCAGTATTTT.

This clone was found a few times. The J gene is TRBJ2-7, the V gene TRBV7-6; 8 positions agree with TRBD1. The CDR3 loop spans 14 amino acids. Germline assignment: CDR1 SGHVS and CDR2 FNYEAQ. V trimming: 2 bases; J trimming: 4 bases; junction bases outside the gene matches: 4. CDR3 residues: CASSLRTGLYEQYF. The DNA of the CDR3 is TGTGCCAGCAGCTTACGGACAGGGCTTTACGAGCAGTACTTC.

The chain is built from TRBV6-1 and TRBJ2-7, with 9 bases fitting TRBD1. Trimming removed 4 bases from V and 7 bases from J; junction bases left unmatched: 14. Germline CDR1 MNHNS, CDR2 SASEGT. CDR3 length equals 16 residues. CDR3 in DNA: TGTGCCAGCAGTGTGCCGGCGGGACAGGGTTTGTGGGAGCAGTACTTC. Its translation: CASSVPAGQGLWEQYF.

CDR3: CAILDGRATGELFF. The DNA of the CDR3 is TGTGCCATCCTAGACGGGAGAGCCACCGGGGAGCTGTTTTTT. The chain couples TRBV10-3 to TRBJ2-2, with D perhaps matching TRBD2 (6 bases). Trimming shortened V by 8 bases and J by 4 bases, and 14 bases separated the two germline ends. Germline V gene lookup returns CDR1 ENHRY and CDR2 SYGVKD. This CDR3 comprises 14 residues.

This clone turned up a few times. The chain couples TRBV7-2 to TRBJ2-7; D possibly corresponds to TRBD1 (5 bases). CDR3 length: 13 residues. Per the germline V gene, CDR1 is SGHTA and CDR2 is FQGNSA. With 5 bases removed from V and 0 bases from J, the gap between germline ends came to 8 bases. CDR3: CASSTQDSYEQYF. The CDR3 nucleotides are TGTGCCAGCAGCACACAGGACTCCTACGAGCAGTACTTC.

This clone turned up a few times. V gene TRBV5-1 combines with J gene TRBJ2-1; TRBD2 matches at 14 bases. With 4 bases clipped from V and 8 bases from J, the junction kept 8 bases outside the gene matches. The CDR3 contains 16 residues. Germline loops: CDR1 SGHRS, CDR2 YFSETQ. The CDR3 DNA sequence: TGCGCCAGCAGCGAGGGACTAGCGGGAGCAGCGGATGAGCAGTTCTTC. Translation: CASSEGLAGAADEQFF.

This chain uses TRBV27 with TRBJ2-5; possible D gene TRBD1, 6 bases. V lost 6 bases to trimming and J lost 6 bases, with 14 bases between them. The CDR3 is 13 residues long. Germline CDR1 and CDR2: MNHEY and SMNVEV (reference sequence). The CDR3 region is CASSTGLLQTQYF. CDR3 nucleotides: TGTGCCAGCAGCACAGGGTTGTTGCAGACCCAGTACTTC.

This chain connects TRBV30 to TRBJ1-1; D unclear. CDR1 and CDR2 (germline): GTSNPN, SVGIG (reference sequence). The ends were cut back, 7 bases at V and 1 base at J, with 10 bases in the middle. This CDR3 region has 12 residues. CDR3 region: CAFILQNTEAFF. The CDR3 region has the DNA TGTGCCTTTATCTTACAGAACACTGAAGCTTTCTTT.

This clone was detected only a few times. This sequence joins TRBV7-2 and TRBJ1-4, with D possibly matching TRBD1 (6 bases). Trimming took 6 bases from V and 6 from J, leaving 11 bases between them. Per germline, CDR1 SGHTA and CDR2 FQGNSA. CDR3 size: 13 residues. The CDR3 loop is CASRDTGYEKLFF. Written as DNA, the CDR3 is TGTGCCAGCAGAGATACAGGGTATGAAAAACTGTTTTTT.

This clone turned up a few times. The J gene is TRBJ1-1, the V gene TRBV30; D is uncertain. The CDR3 spans 13 residues. The V and J ends lost 0 bases and 11 bases respectively, with 16 bases between them. Germline CDR1 is GTSNPN and CDR2 is SVGIG (reference sequence). The CDR3 nucleotides read TGTGCCTGGAGTGTAGTCGGGGTCCCCCTGGCTTTCTTT. Translation: CAWSVVGVPLAFF. The full variable domain, its missing parts supplied by reference TRBV30 and TRBJ1-1, is SQTIHQWPATLVQPVGSPLSLECTVEGTSNPNLYWYRQAAGRGLQLLFYSVGIGQISSEVPQNLSASRPQDRQFILSSKKLLLSDSGFYLCAWSVVGVPLAFFGQGTRLTVV.

The V gene is TRBV4-1, the J gene TRBJ2-5, with a possible D match to TRBD2 (6 bases). The germline V gene encodes CDR1 MGHRA and CDR2 YSYEKL. The CDR3 contains 13 residues. Trimming left V 1 base short and J 5 bases short, with 8 bases between. The CDR3 DNA sequence: TGCGCCAGCAGCCAAGTTCTAGCGGAGACCCAGTACTTC. Protein sequence: CASSQVLAETQYF.